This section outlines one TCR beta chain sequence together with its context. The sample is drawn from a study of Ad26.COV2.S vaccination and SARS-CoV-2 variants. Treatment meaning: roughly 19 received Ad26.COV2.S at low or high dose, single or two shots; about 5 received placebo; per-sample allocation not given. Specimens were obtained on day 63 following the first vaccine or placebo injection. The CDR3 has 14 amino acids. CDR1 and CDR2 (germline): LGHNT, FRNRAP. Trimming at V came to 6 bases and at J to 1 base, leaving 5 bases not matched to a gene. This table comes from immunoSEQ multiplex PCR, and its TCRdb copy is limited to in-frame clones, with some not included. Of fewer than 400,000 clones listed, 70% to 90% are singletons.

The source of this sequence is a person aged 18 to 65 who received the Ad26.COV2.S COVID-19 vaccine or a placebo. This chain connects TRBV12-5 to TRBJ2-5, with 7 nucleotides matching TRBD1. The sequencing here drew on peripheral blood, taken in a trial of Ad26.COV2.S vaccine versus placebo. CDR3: CASGPDRVQETQYF. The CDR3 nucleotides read TGTGCTAGTGGACCTGACAGGGTCCAAGAGACCCAGTACTTC.